The 10 T cell receptor beta chains listed next were all sequenced from one sample in a study of blood T cell repertoires in COVID-19. Sequenced by immunoSEQ multiplex PCR; TCRdb stores in-frame clones only, minus some. The sample records 100,000 to 150,000 clones, 85% to 90% being singletons. Sequencing used peripheral blood. The receptors derive from a man aged 50-59 years with active or convalescent COVID-19.

The rearrangement uses TRBV9 and TRBJ1-6; possible D gene TRBD1, 6 bases. CDR3 size: 14 residues. Germline CDR1 SGDLS, CDR2 YYNGEE. The V end was cut by 5 bases, the J end by 5 bases, with 11 bases between. CDR3 coding DNA: TGTGCCAGCAGAGGGGGTGGTGATAATTCACCCCTCCACTTT. Translated, it gives CASRGGGDNSPLHF.

This clone was seen only a few times. V and J are TRBV4-1 and TRBJ1-3, with D possibly matching TRBD1 (6 bases). Germline CDR1 MGHRA, CDR2 YSYEKL. The V and J ends lost 1 base and 0 bases respectively, with 10 bases between them. The CDR3 sequence is 16 residues long. CDR3 sequence (DNA): TGCGCCAGCAGCCAAGTTGGGACAAACTCTGGAAACACCATATATTTT. It is translated as CASSQVGTNSGNTIYF.

The chain links TRBV5-1 to TRBJ2-2; 8 nucleotides line up with TRBD1. Germline V gene lookup returns CDR1 SGHRS and CDR2 YFSETQ. After removal of 3 bases from V and 6 bases from J, the junction contained 4 bases not matched to a gene. This CDR3 contains 14 residues. The CDR3 sequence: CASSSRGRAGELFF. The CDR3 DNA is TGCGCCAGCAGCTCCAGGGGGCGGGCCGGGGAGCTGTTTTTT.

The chain employs TRBV5-1 and TRBJ1-2, with 10 bases identical to TRBD1. The CDR3 extends over 14 amino acids. CDR1 SGHRS and CDR2 YFSETQ come from the germline V gene. The J segment lost 4 bases and the V segment lost 3 bases, leaving 3 bases of the junction unmatched. The CDR3: CASSWGDRGYGYTF. In DNA, the CDR3 is TGCGCCAGCAGCTGGGGGGACAGGGGCTATGGCTACACCTTC.

This chain connects TRBV27 to TRBJ1-5, with 7 bases fitting TRBD1. This CDR3 region has 18 residues. Germline V gene sequence: CDR1 MNHEY, CDR2 SMNVEV (reference sequence). V was clipped by 3 bases and J by 0 bases; unmatched bases: 11. CDR3 region: CASSFSRDSYYSNQPQHF. In DNA, the CDR3 is TGTGCCAGCAGTTTTTCCCGGGACAGTTATTATAGCAATCAGCCCCAGCATTTT.

This clone appeared a single time. The chain is built from TRBV12-3 or TRBV12-4 and TRBJ1-2; possibly TRBD1 for D (5 bases). Between the trimmed V and J ends, which lost 4 bases and 4 bases, there was a span of 7 bases. This CDR3 has 12 amino acids. CDR3 sequence: CASSYGAYGYTF. CDR3 DNA sequence: TGTGCCAGCAGTTATGGGGCCTATGGCTACACCTTC.

The chain is built from TRBV27 and TRBJ2-2; D is uncertain. Trimming cost V 8 bases and J 5 bases, with 15 bases left between them. This CDR3 contains 14 residues. Germline CDR1 MNHEY, CDR2 SMNVEV (reference sequence). CDR3 sequence: CASGLIVRTGELFF. The DNA of the CDR3 is TGTGCCAGCGGTCTAATTGTGAGGACCGGGGAGCTGTTTTTT.

This rearrangement joins TRBV18 to TRBJ1-3, with 7 positions matching TRBD1. The junction had 8 bases not matched to a gene; V was cut back by 2 bases and J by 1 base. Germline values: CDR1 KGHSH, CDR2 LQKENI. The CDR3 sequence is 17 residues long. The CDR3 DNA reads TGTGCCAGCTCACCAACCCCCGCAGGGGGATCTGGAAACACCATATATTTT. Translation gives CASSPTPAGGSGNTIYF.

V is TRBV6-1 and J is TRBJ1-4; possibly TRBD1 for D (5 bases). The V end lost 0 bases, the J end lost 10 bases, and 9 bases lay between the germline ends. The germline CDR1 and CDR2 sequences are MNHNS and SASEGT. The length of the CDR3 is 13 residues. The CDR3, as DNA: TGTGCCAGCAGTGAAGCCGTAAGGGGAAAACTGTTTTTT. Translation: CASSEAVRGKLFF.

The rearrangement links TRBV7-9 to TRBJ1-2; D possibly corresponds to TRBD1 (5 bases). The CDR3 length is 13 residues. Germline V gives CDR1 SEHNR, CDR2 FQNEAQ (reference sequence). The V and J ends lost 2 bases and 11 bases respectively, with 15 bases between them. CDR3 bases: TGTGCCAGCAGCTTATCAGACAGCCTTGGATACACCTTC. It is translated as CASSLSDSLGYTF.